This passage covers 11 T cell receptor beta chains from one sample sequenced in a study of cytomegalovirus exposure and HLA in healthy donors. Some clones are missing from TCRdb's copy, which holds only in-frame ones; the method was immunoSEQ multiplex PCR. In the table there are over 150,000 clones, 80% to 90% of which are singletons. Sequences were obtained from PBMCs. The source of these receptors is a woman aged 30 to 39 in good health and CMV-seropositive.

The chain combines TRBV6-4 with TRBJ2-1, with D possibly being TRBD1 (6 bases). The CDR3 is 13 amino acids. Germline loops: CDR1 MRHNA, CDR2 SNTAGT. Trimming stripped 8 bases from V and 5 bases from J, with 13 bases between. The CDR3, as DNA: TGTGCCAGCGGCCACAGGGACAACAATGAGCAGTTCTTC. The encoded protein is CASGHRDNNEQFF.

CDR3 sequence reads: CASSLLGSNDYEQYF. CDR3 sequence (DNA): TGTGCCAGTAGCCTGCTAGGTAGCAACGATTACGAGCAGTACTTC. The J gene is TRBJ2-7, the V gene TRBV19; D unresolved. Between the trimmed V and J ends, which lost 6 bases and 4 bases, there was a span of 19 bases. CDR1 and CDR2 (germline): LNHDA, SQIVND (reference sequence). The CDR3 runs 15 residues. The full variable domain, in which reference TRBV19 and TRBJ2-7 provide the parts outside the CDR3, is DGGITQSPKYLFRKEGQNVTLSCEQNLNHDAMYWYRQDPGQGLRLIYYSQIVNDFQKGDIAEGYSVSREKKESFPLTVTSAQKNPTAFYLCASSLLGSNDYEQYFGPGTRLTVT.

The chain uses TRBV5-1 and TRBJ1-2; D is undetermined. The CDR3 runs to 13 residues. Trimming pared 1 base from V and 3 bases from J, leaving 7 bases between. Germline lookup yields CDR1 SGHRS and CDR2 YFSETQ. CDR3 bases: TGCGCCAGCAGCTTGTATGTCGACTATGGCTACACCTTC. Translated: CASSLYVDYGYTF.

This clone showed up just a few times. The DNA for the CDR3 is TGCGCCAGCAGCCAAAGGGCGGGACTAGCGGGAGTGCGAGGGCACGAGCAGTACTTC. It yields the protein CASSQRAGLAGVRGHEQYF. J is TRBJ2-7 and V is TRBV4-1; 14 nucleotides match TRBD2. This CDR3 comprises 19 residues. The germline V gene encodes CDR1 MGHRA and CDR2 YSYEKL. J was trimmed by 5 bases and V by 2 bases; bases with no gene match: 14.

The table lists this clone with a few counts. This chain joins TRBV2 and TRBJ1-5; D unresolved. The CDR3 spans 13 residues. V was trimmed by 8 bases and J by 1 base, leaving 9 bases between them. Germline loops: CDR1 SNHLY, CDR2 FYNNEI. CDR3: CASGRESNQPQHF. The CDR3 DNA sequence: TGTGCCAGCGGGAGGGAGAGCAATCAGCCCCAGCATTTT. Full variable domain (missing parts from reference TRBV2 and TRBJ1-5): EPEVTQTPSHQVTQMGQEVILRCVPISNHLYFYWYRQILGQKVEFLVSFYNNEISEKSEIFDDQFSVERPDGSNFTLKIRSTKLEDSAMYFCASGRESNQPQHFGDGTRLSIL.

The genes are TRBV6-6 and TRBJ2-3, with D possibly TRBD1 on 6 matching bases. Trimming shortened V by 5 bases and J by 5 bases, and 14 bases separated the two germline ends. Germline V gene data show CDR1 as MNHNY and CDR2 as SVGAGI (reference sequence). There are 14 residues in the CDR3. CDR3 protein: CASSPSQGGDTQYF. Here the CDR3 DNA reads TGTGCCAGCAGTCCCTCACAGGGCGGAGATACGCAGTATTTT.

The rearrangement joins TRBV2 to TRBJ1-4; tentatively, D is TRBD1 (5 bases). The CDR3 is 15 amino acids. The V gene's germline CDR1 is SNHLY and CDR2 FYNNEI. The ends were cut back, 11 bases at V and 0 bases at J, with 16 bases in the middle. Written as DNA, the CDR3 is TGTGCCTCCTCAGGCGCGGGGGCAACTAATGAAAAACTGTTTTTT. Translated: CASSGAGATNEKLFF.

The rearrangement links TRBV5-8 to TRBJ1-2; tentative D call: TRBD1 (6 bases). Trimming removed 0 bases at V and 7 bases at J, with 13 bases between. The CDR3 extends over 14 amino acids. Looked up from germline, CDR1 is SGHTS and CDR2 is YDEGEE. The CDR3 DNA is TGTGCCAGCAGCTTGGCATCAGGGACATCTGGCTACACCTTC. This codes for CASSLASGTSGYTF.

The chain recombines TRBV5-1 with TRBJ2-3; 9 positions agree with TRBD1. The CDR3 is 15 residues long. The germline gives CDR1 SGHRS, CDR2 YFSETQ. The V segment lost 4 bases and the J segment 2 bases; nucleotides outside the gene matches: 5. The CDR3 coding sequence is TGCGCCAGCAGCCTAGGGACAGGGACCACAGATACGCAGTATTTT. Amino acids: CASSLGTGTTDTQYF.

This sequence joins TRBV7-3 and TRBJ1-1, with unresolved D. V was cut by 2 bases and J by 6 bases, with 10 bases left in between. CDR3 length: 13 residues. Germline V gene sequence: CDR1 SGHTA, CDR2 FQGTGA. CDR3 in amino acids: CASSLSPSAEAFF. CDR3 DNA sequence: TGTGCCAGCAGCTTATCCCCTTCGGCTGAAGCTTTCTTT.

This rearrangement joins TRBV6-5 to TRBJ2-7, with D tentatively TRBD2 (5 bases). V shed 4 bases and J shed 2 bases, with 12 bases lying between them. The CDR3 length is 14 residues. Germline CDR1 MNHEY, CDR2 SVGAGI. CDR3 protein: CASSLGENPYEQYF. For the CDR3, the DNA is TGTGCCAGCAGTTTGGGAGAGAACCCCTACGAGCAGTACTTC.